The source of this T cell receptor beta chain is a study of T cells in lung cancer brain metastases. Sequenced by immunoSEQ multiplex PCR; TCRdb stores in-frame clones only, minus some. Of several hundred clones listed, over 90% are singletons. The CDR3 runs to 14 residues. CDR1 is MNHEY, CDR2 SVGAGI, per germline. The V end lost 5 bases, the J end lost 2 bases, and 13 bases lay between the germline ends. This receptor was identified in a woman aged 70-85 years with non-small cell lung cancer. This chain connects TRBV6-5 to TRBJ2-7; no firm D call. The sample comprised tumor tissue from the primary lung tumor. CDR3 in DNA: TGTGCCAGCAGTAAGGGTCTCCCCACCTACGAGCAGTACTTC. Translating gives CASSKGLPTYEQYF.